This T cell receptor beta chain was documented in a study of blood T cell repertoires in COVID-19. Researchers sorted participants into cohorts using their self-reported clinical history. Per the authors' pipeline: Estimates of nucleated cell counts were drawn from the amplification of reference gene primers. This table comes from immunoSEQ multiplex PCR, and its TCRdb copy is limited to in-frame clones, with some not included. Clone size and V and J calls were adopted from that table, with D and trimming inferred from the DNA. This table holds around 230,000 clones, approximately 90% found once. V lost 10 bases, J lost 5 bases, and 9 bases stayed unmatched. Germline CDR1 reads SNHLY; CDR2 reads FYNNEI. The CDR3 has 13 residues.

The receptor's source is a woman aged 40 to 55 with acute COVID-19. Input material: PBMCs or T cells enriched from blood (not recorded which). The V gene is TRBV2, the J gene TRBJ1-2; 8 nucleotides match TRBD1. The CDR3 loop is CAKHTDRVYGYTF. CDR3 DNA sequence: TGTGCCAAACACACGGACAGGGTTTATGGCTACACCTTC. The complete variable domain, with remaining parts taken from reference TRBV2 and TRBJ1-2, reads EPEVTQTPSHQVTQMGQEVILRCVPISNHLYFYWYRQILGQKVEFLVSFYNNEISEKSEIFDDQFSVERPDGSNFTLKIRSTKLEDSAMYFCAKHTDRVYGYTFGSGTRLTVV.